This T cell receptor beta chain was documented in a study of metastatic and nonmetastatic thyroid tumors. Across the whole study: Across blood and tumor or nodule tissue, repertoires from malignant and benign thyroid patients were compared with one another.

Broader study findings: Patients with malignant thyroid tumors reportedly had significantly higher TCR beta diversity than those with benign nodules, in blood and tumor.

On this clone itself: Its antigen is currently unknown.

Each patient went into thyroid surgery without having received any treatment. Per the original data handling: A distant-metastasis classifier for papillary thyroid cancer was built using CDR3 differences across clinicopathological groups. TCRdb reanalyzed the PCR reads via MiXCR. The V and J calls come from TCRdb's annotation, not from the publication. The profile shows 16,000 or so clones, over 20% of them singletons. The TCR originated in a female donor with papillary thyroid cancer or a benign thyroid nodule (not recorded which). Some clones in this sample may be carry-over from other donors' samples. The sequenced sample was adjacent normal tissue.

The CDR3 nucleotides are TGTGCCAGCAGCTTGGTCAGTGACTCCTACAATGAGCAGTTCTTC. Translating gives CASSLVSDSYNEQFF. This rearrangement joins TRBV5-5 to TRBJ2-1; D is undetermined. The CDR3 length is 15 residues. Between the trimmed V and J ends, which lost 0 bases and 0 bases, there was a span of 7 bases. Per the germline V gene, CDR1 is SGHKS and CDR2 is YYEKEE (reference sequence).